This entry lists 21 T cell receptor beta chains sequenced from one sample in a study of shared clonotypes between healthy human individuals. Sequenced by immunoSEQ multiplex PCR; TCRdb stores in-frame clones only, minus some. The sample holds 1,400,000 or so clones, 98% seen once. The sample comprised naive CD4+ T cells sorted from blood. Subset in this sample: CD45RA+ positively selected. These receptors were taken from a man aged 30-40 years in good health.

The J gene is TRBJ2-2, the V gene TRBV19; D is possibly TRBD1 (6 bases). The length of the CDR3 is 15 residues. Trimming took 5 bases from V and 0 from J, leaving 10 bases between them. The V gene's germline CDR1 is LNHDA and CDR2 SQIVND (reference sequence). The CDR3 region is CASSWGQTNTGELFF. Written as DNA, the CDR3 is TGTGCCAGTAGTTGGGGGCAGACGAACACCGGGGAGCTGTTTTTT. The complete variable domain, with remaining parts taken from reference TRBV19 and TRBJ2-2, reads DGGITQSPKYLFRKEGQNVTLSCEQNLNHDAMYWYRQDPGQGLRLIYYSQIVNDFQKGDIAEGYSVSREKKESFPLTVTSAQKNPTAFYLCASSWGQTNTGELFFGEGSRLTVL.

This clone was seen once. The chain links TRBV5-5 to TRBJ2-7; weak D call: TRBD2 (6 bases). V dropped 1 base and J dropped 6 bases, with 11 bases sitting between them. This CDR3 region has 13 residues. Germline V CDR1 and CDR2: SGHKS, YYEKEE (reference sequence). The CDR3 spells CASSLKAGGEQYF. Here the CDR3 DNA reads TGTGCCAGCAGCTTGAAAGCGGGCGGCGAGCAGTACTTC.

This clone was detected once. The gene calls are TRBV7-8 and TRBJ2-3, with D unclear. The CDR3 extends over 17 amino acids. Germline values: CDR1 SGHVS, CDR2 FQNEAQ. V dropped 1 base and J dropped 0 bases, with 14 bases sitting between them. CDR3 sequence (DNA): TGTGCCAGCAGCTTAGGGGCCAGGAGAACTAGCACAGATACGCAGTATTTT. It specifies CASSLGARRTSTDTQYF.

Only one count was recorded for this clone. The chain carries TRBV18 and TRBJ1-4; 10 bases are shared with TRBD1. Germline values: CDR1 KGHSH, CDR2 LQKENI. Trimming removed 1 base from V and 0 bases from J; junction bases left unmatched: 14. The CDR3 has 21 residues. CDR3 residues: CASSPLGAWTGGPATNEKLFF. CDR3 nucleotides: TGTGCCAGCTCACCACTTGGGGCCTGGACAGGGGGGCCAGCAACTAATGAAAAACTGTTTTTT.

The chain employs TRBV5-4 and TRBJ2-7, with D hard to call. The CDR3 is 16 amino acids. From germline, CDR1 is SGHNT and CDR2 YYREEE (reference sequence). Trimming cost V 0 bases and J 0 bases, with 13 bases left between them. CDR3 coding DNA: TGTGCCAGCAGCTTGGCACTGGACCGAAACTCCTACGAGCAGTACTTC. Translated, it gives CASSLALDRNSYEQYF.

The chain has TRBV11-2 and TRBJ2-1; the D call may be TRBD1 or TRBD2 (5 bases each). CDR3 length: 14 residues. Deletions cut 5 bases from V and 7 bases from J, with 15 bases between. Germline V gene lookup returns CDR1 SGHAT and CDR2 FQNNGV. The CDR3 nucleotides are TGTGCCAGCAGCAGCAGGGACCTCTTAAATGAGCAGTTCTTC. This sequence encodes CASSSRDLLNEQFF.

V is TRBV29-1 and J is TRBJ1-1, with D unclear. This CDR3 is 11 amino acids long. Trimming removed 6 bases from V and 4 bases from J, with 9 bases in between. The germline CDR1 and CDR2 sequences are SQVTM and ANQGSEA. CDR3 protein: CSVAGATEAFF. Written as DNA, the CDR3 is TGCAGCGTCGCAGGAGCCACTGAAGCTTTCTTT.

The V call is TRBV15, the J call TRBJ2-4, with a tentative D call TRBD2 (6 bases). The CDR3 has 15 amino acids. CDR1 is LNHNV and CDR2 is YYDKDF in the germline V gene (reference sequence). Trimming removed 5 bases at V and 8 bases at J, with 19 bases between. CDR3 region: CATSGGTGGGDIQYF. The DNA of the CDR3 is TGTGCCACCAGCGGAGGGACGGGTGGCGGGGACATTCAGTACTTC.

This clone appeared a single time. This chain uses TRBV29-1 with TRBJ2-1; TRBD2 agrees at 10 bases. V lost 4 bases, J lost 7 bases, and 7 bases stayed unmatched. Germline assignment: CDR1 SQVTM and CDR2 ANQGSEA. This CDR3 is built from 14 residues. This chain's CDR3 is CSVAASGRRNEQFF. As DNA, the CDR3 is TGCAGCGTTGCCGCTAGCGGGAGACGTAATGAGCAGTTCTTC.

This clone was seen only once. The rearrangement uses TRBV7-2 and TRBJ2-3; D possibly corresponds to TRBD2 (6 bases). The length of the CDR3 is 15 residues. V gave up 4 bases and J gave up 4 bases, with 15 bases separating them. Germline V gene lookup returns CDR1 SGHTA and CDR2 FQGNSA. As DNA, the CDR3 is TGTGCCAGCAGCTCCCTCAGCGGGTTATCAGATACGCAGTATTTT. The encoded protein is CASSSLSGLSDTQYF.

This chain links TRBV11-1 with TRBJ2-1, with TRBD2 matching 9 bases. Germline CDR1 and CDR2: SGHAT and FQDESV (reference sequence). The J segment lost 8 bases and the V segment lost 2 bases, leaving 4 bases of the junction unmatched. The CDR3 has 14 amino acids. The CDR3 here is CASSLRRTSDEQFF. CDR3 coding DNA: TGTGCCAGCAGCTTACGGAGGACTAGCGATGAGCAGTTCTTC.

The V and J genes are TRBV10-1 and TRBJ2-2; perhaps TRBD2 as D (6 bases). With 3 bases removed from V and 9 bases from J, the gap between germline ends came to 17 bases. This CDR3 is built from 15 residues. Looked up from germline, CDR1 is WNHNN and CDR2 is SYGVQD (reference sequence). The DNA for the CDR3 is TGCGCCAGCAGTGACATTCTCTCCGGGAGAAGGGAGCTGTTTTTT. Its protein is CASSDILSGRRELFF.

This clone was found once. This chain joins TRBV7-2 and TRBJ1-1; D is possibly TRBD1 (6 bases). The germline V and J ends were trimmed by 2 bases and 10 bases, with 20 bases remaining between them. The CDR3 totals 15 residues. Germline V lookup: CDR1 SGHTA, CDR2 FQGNSA. The CDR3 is CASSLRVYGGGRAFF. In DNA, the CDR3 is TGTGCCAGCAGCTTAAGGGTCTATGGGGGCGGACGAGCTTTCTTT.

The rearrangement links TRBV5-1 to TRBJ2-1; 7 nucleotides line up with TRBD1. Germline loops: CDR1 SGHRS, CDR2 YFSETQ. This CDR3 is 17 amino acids long. The ends lost 0 bases at V and 0 bases at J; junction bases unmatched: 6. The CDR3 region has the DNA TGCGCCAGCAGCTTGGACAGGGGTCTGTTCTCCTACAATGAGCAGTTCTTC. Protein sequence: CASSLDRGLFSYNEQFF.

This chain connects TRBV7-2 to TRBJ2-1; the match to TRBD1 covers 8 bases. The V gene end was trimmed by 2 bases and the J gene end by 0 bases; junction bases not matched to a gene: 3. Germline values: CDR1 SGHTA, CDR2 FQGNSA. The CDR3 runs 16 residues. The CDR3 loop is CASSLTGGISYNEQFF. The CDR3 DNA is TGTGCCAGCAGCTTAACAGGGGGAATCTCCTACAATGAGCAGTTCTTC.

The chain has TRBV10-3 and TRBJ2-7, with TRBD1 matching over 9 bases. In germline, CDR1 is ENHRY, CDR2 SYGVKD. V lost 4 bases, J lost 10 bases, and 11 bases stayed unmatched. This CDR3 spans 14 amino acids. The CDR3 DNA follows: TGTGCCATCAGTGGGGGGCGGACAGGGGATGATCAGTACTTC. Translated: CAISGGRTGDDQYF.

This chain links TRBV7-2 with TRBJ1-4; 9 bases fit TRBD1. Per the germline V gene, CDR1 is SGHTA and CDR2 is FQGNSA. CDR3 size: 17 residues. J was trimmed by 7 bases and V by 0 bases; bases with no gene match: 9. The CDR3: CASSLADRGQGGEKLFF. The CDR3 nucleotides are TGTGCCAGCAGCTTAGCGGACCGGGGACAGGGTGGTGAAAAACTGTTTTTT.

The gene calls are TRBV10-3 and TRBJ2-7; tentatively, D is TRBD2 (6 bases). Per germline, CDR1 ENHRY and CDR2 SYGVKD. The CDR3 totals 13 residues. Deletions cut 6 bases from V and 1 base from J, with 10 bases between. CDR3: CAIRPGGSYEQYF. The CDR3 coding sequence is TGTGCCATCAGGCCCGGGGGTTCCTACGAGCAGTACTTC.

The chain uses TRBV30 and TRBJ2-2, with TRBD2 matching over 13 bases. The CDR3 runs 16 residues. J was trimmed by 7 bases and V by 2 bases; bases with no gene match: 7. Germline V gene sequence: CDR1 GTSNPN, CDR2 SVGIG (reference sequence). CDR3 amino acids: CAWSSGLAGVGGELFF. The CDR3 nucleotides read TGTGCCTGGAGTAGCGGACTAGCGGGAGTAGGCGGGGAGCTGTTTTTT.

The chain is built from TRBV9 and TRBJ2-7; D perhaps matches TRBD1 (7 bases). Germline lookup yields CDR1 SGDLS and CDR2 YYNGEE. V gave up 0 bases and J gave up 6 bases, with 19 bases separating them. The CDR3 has 16 residues. CDR3 sequence (DNA): TGTGCCAGCAGCGTAGGGGGGGACAGCGCCTTTGGCGAGCAGTACTTC. Amino acid sequence: CASSVGGDSAFGEQYF. The full variable domain, in which reference TRBV9 and TRBJ2-7 provide the parts outside the CDR3, is DSGVTQTPKHLITATGQRVTLRCSPRSGDLSVYWYQQSLDQGLQFLIQYYNGEERAKGNILERFSAQQFPDLHSELNLSSLELGDSALYFCASSVGGDSAFGEQYFGPGTRLTVT.

V is TRBV19 and J is TRBJ1-5; possibly TRBD1 for D (5 bases). Trimming took 4 bases from V and 4 from J, leaving 14 bases between them. CDR1 and CDR2 (germline): LNHDA, SQIVND (reference sequence). The CDR3 sequence is 15 residues long. The CDR3 sequence is CASSTPGTTNQPQHF. In nucleotides, the CDR3 is TGTGCCAGTAGTACCCCAGGGACGACTAATCAGCCCCAGCATTTT.